The entry that follows covers one T cell receptor beta chain sequence. This clonotype was observed many times. Its antigen is still unknown. No per-base quality is available; no much larger clone lies one base away. The sample is drawn from a study of glioma-infiltrating T cells (TCRdb year 2016). Study-level background: TCR alpha- and beta-chain repertoires were sequenced from glioma tissue, non-neoplastic brain tissue and matched peripheral blood mononuclear cells. To measure how far tissue and blood T-cell populations diverged, each tissue-infiltrating repertoire was compared against the peripheral blood repertoire of the same patient. Three low-grade glioma patients, several primary glioblastoma patients and three non-glioma patients contributing non-neoplastic brain tissue were included in the paired cohort. Broad study findings and their caveats: Very few CDR3 sequences were found to be shared between tissue and blood, and this scarcity was attributed to high CDR3 diversity and limited sampling. Small numbers underpinned the group comparisons: about eight glioblastoma patients, three low-grade glioma patients and three non-neoplastic patients. VJ-independent divergence between tissue and blood was below expectation in non-neoplastic patients but above expectation in all gliomas, especially low-grade gliomas.

CDR1 DFQATT and CDR2 SNEGSKA were looked up in the germline V gene (reference sequence). The V end gives up 6 bases and the J end 4 bases, leaving 8 bases in the junction not matched to a gene. The cysteine opens and the phenylalanine closes a CDR3 of 14 amino acids. CDR3 DNA only is kept here, 42 bases in frame from base 1. TCR alpha and beta CDR3 regions were amplified with the iRepertoire nested amplicon-rescue multiplex PCR (arm-PCR) platform from RNA. The input for one-step reverse transcription and amplification was roughly 85-400 ng of tissue mRNA or PBMC total RNA. After bead purification, a secondary multiplex PCR added Illumina adapters, and libraries were gel-purified between 200 and 400 bp. The libraries contained internal 6-nucleotide barcodes that were used for demultiplexing. Sequencing of libraries was performed on an Illumina MiSeq with 2x220 or 2x250 nucleotide paired-end reads. Concerning the study's data processing: Paired reads were merged using FLASH 1.2.11 and were aligned to the GRCh37 human genome using BWA-MEM, after which TRA and TRB reads were extracted. An IMGT-derived reference of cassette sequences and CDR3 motifs, with pseudogenes included, was used for V and J assignment. Three-frame translation of reads was performed, and productive CDR3s were defined as those with a C...FGXG motif and no stop codons. Clonotypes were defined as unique combinations of V-J cassette pair and CDR3 amino acid sequence. Filtering of reads was based on Hamming distance, with the threshold set by the sequence error rate of each sample in mapped regions. TCRdb's own reprocessing of the public reads used fastp at Q25 and MiXCR and kept productive beta chains. Identical CDR3 proteins give one entry, which carries the most common genes and DNA. TCRdb, rather than the study authors, made the V and J calls. In all, the sample holds 95,000 to 150,000 distinct CDR3 sequences, and roughly 24% of those were seen once. Of the sample, roughly 15% falls within the top ten clones.

Recombination joined TRBV20-1 with TRBJ2-7; a stretch of 11 junction bases matches TRBD2. This receptor was obtained from a human donor with low-grade glioma or glioblastoma, undergoing nonglioma brain surgery, or in good health (not recorded which). Sequencing was done on a sample of glioma tissue, nonneoplastic brain tissue, or PBMCs (not recorded which). The nucleotides read TGCAGTGCCCCCGTAGGGACTAGCGGATACGAGCAGTACTTC. Translated, it reads CSAPVGTSGYEQYF.